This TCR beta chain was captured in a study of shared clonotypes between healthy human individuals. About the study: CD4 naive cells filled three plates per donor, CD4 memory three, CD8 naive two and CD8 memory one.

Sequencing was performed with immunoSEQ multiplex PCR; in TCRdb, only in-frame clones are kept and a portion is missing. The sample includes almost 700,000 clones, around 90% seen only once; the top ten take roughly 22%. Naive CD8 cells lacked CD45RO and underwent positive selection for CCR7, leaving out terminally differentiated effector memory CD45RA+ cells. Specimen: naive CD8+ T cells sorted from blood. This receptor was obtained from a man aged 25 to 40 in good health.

For the CDR3, the DNA is TGTGCCAGCAACCCACAAAGATCAAACTATGGCTACACCTTC. As protein: CASNPQRSNYGYTF. This rearrangement joins TRBV5-6 to TRBJ1-2; D call uncertain. The CDR3 runs 14 residues. The V gene lost 6 bases and the J gene lost 2 bases, with 14 bases spanning the gap. CDR1 is SGHDT and CDR2 is YYEEEE in the germline V gene.